This T cell receptor (beta chain) derives from a study of OX40 agonist ivuxolimab in advanced cancers. Overall study findings and caveats: Patients with a partial response at 0.1-3.0 mg/kg had among the lowest clonal expansion.

In the case of this clone: Its antigen is unidentified.

Sequenced by immunoSEQ multiplex PCR; TCRdb stores in-frame clones only, minus some. The sample lists about 20,000 clones; about 90% were seen once. The CDR3 is made up of 16 amino acids. The V gene's germline CDR1 is MNHEY and CDR2 SVGAGI. The V and J ends lost 2 bases and 0 bases respectively, with 11 bases between them. The sample here was CD4+ or CD8+ T cells sorted from blood, taken in a trial of the OX40 agonist ivuxolimab. V is TRBV6-5 and J is TRBJ2-1; D might be TRBD1 or TRBD2, each matching 5 bases. This TCR was recovered from an adult with an advanced solid tumor such as melanoma, head and neck, liver or kidney cancer. The CDR3 DNA reads TGTGCCAGCAGTTACCGGGACGGCCTCTCCTACAATGAGCAGTTCTTC. Its protein product is CASSYRDGLSYNEQFF.